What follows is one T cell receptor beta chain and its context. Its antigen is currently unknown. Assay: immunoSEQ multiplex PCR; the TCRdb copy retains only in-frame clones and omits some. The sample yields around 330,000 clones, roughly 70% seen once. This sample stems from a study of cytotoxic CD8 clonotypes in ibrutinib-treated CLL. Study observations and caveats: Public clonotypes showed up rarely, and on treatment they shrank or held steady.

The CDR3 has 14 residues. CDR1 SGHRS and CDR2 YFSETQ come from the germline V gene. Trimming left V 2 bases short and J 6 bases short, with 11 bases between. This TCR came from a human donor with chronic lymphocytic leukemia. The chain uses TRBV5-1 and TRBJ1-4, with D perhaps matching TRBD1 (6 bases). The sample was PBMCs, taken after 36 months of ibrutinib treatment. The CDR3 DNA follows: TGCGCCAGCAGCTTAACAGGGCCAGATGAAAAACTGTTTTTT. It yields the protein CASSLTGPDEKLFF.